A selection of T cell receptor beta chains follows, all from one sample in a study of cytomegalovirus exposure and HLA in healthy donors. Sequencing was performed with immunoSEQ multiplex PCR; in TCRdb, only in-frame clones are kept and a portion is missing. The sample consists of over 45,000 clones, roughly 84% of them appearing once. The sample consisted of PBMCs. The source is a man younger than 45 in good health and CMV-seronegative. Both conserved end residues are part of each CDR3. Size tells how often a clone was seen (once, few, many) or the class of an expanded clone, and some rows leave it out.

>.|TRBV14
CASSDWDSQETQYF
>.|TRBV5-1
CASSSTSGSFNEQFF
>once|TRBV4-2
CASSGGFSTNEKLFF
>.|TRBV5-6
CASSSWGVAGGYEQYF
>.|TRBV9
CASSAGQGVGDTEAFF
>.|TRBV6-4
CASSLRVNTEAFF
>.|TRBV19
CASHPSGGELFF
>.|TRBV7-2
CASSSTGGRTDTQYF
>.|TRBV6-1
CATYRGETNYGYTF
>.|TRBV7-9
CSSSSGQASSYNSPLHF